This T cell receptor (beta chain) was recorded in a study of blood T cells in healthy people across ages. Study at large: About one barcoded beta molecule per two T cells was the capture yield of template switching. Study-wide findings and caveats: Measured against age, TCR beta diversity per million T cells decreased in a roughly linear manner.

CDR3 length: 13 amino acids. Trimming shortened V by 3 bases and J by 3 bases, and 12 bases separated the two germline ends. CDR1 and CDR2 from the germline V gene are DFQATT and SNEGSKA (reference sequence). Concerning this clonotype itself: Its matching antigen is unknown.

Through a sample-barcoded 5' primer and a J-beta primer mix, a second PCR was run for roughly 6 to 11 cycles. TCRdb called the 5' RACE reads again in MiXCR, with one record for every CDR3 protein. This sample carries almost 1 million distinct CDR3 sequences, 51% of them seen once, and the ten largest clones take 20% to 25%. This clonotype was obtained from an older woman in good health. The V and J genes are TRBV20-1 and TRBJ2-7; D ambiguous. The sequencing input was blood. CDR3: CSASSADVYEQYF. The CDR3 DNA reads TGCAGTGCTAGCTCTGCGGACGTCTACGAGCAGTACTTC.